Listed here are 28 T cell receptor beta chains from one sample, sequenced in a study of preoperative IRX-2 immunotherapy in early breast cancer. Treatment here: preoperative locoregional IRX-2 cytokine immunotherapy. The method was immunoSEQ multiplex PCR; TCRdb's version includes in-frame clones alone and lacks a portion of them. The repertoire includes roughly 24,000 clones, around 96% of them detected once, and 15% to 20% sits in the top ten. The sample here was tumor tissue, taken after IRX-2 immunotherapy. These receptors all come from a human donor with breast cancer.

This chain links TRBV5-1 with TRBJ2-5; tentative D call: TRBD2 (5 bases). Germline V gene sequence: CDR1 SGHRS, CDR2 YFSETQ. Trimming stripped 7 bases from V and 7 bases from J, with 17 bases between. The CDR3 length is 13 residues. CDR3 nucleotides: TGCGCCAGCGACCCGAGAGGGAAGCGGACCCAGTACTTC. Its protein product is CASDPRGKRTQYF.

This clone was recorded a few times. The gene calls are TRBV2 and TRBJ1-5; no reliable D call. This CDR3 spans 12 amino acids. V shed 5 bases and J shed 3 bases, with 5 bases lying between them. The V gene's germline CDR1 is SNHLY and CDR2 FYNNEI. CDR3 DNA sequence: TGTGCCAGCAGTCCCGACAATCAGCCCCAGCATTTT. This sequence encodes CASSPDNQPQHF. The whole variable domain, remainder taken from reference TRBV2 and TRBJ1-5, is EPEVTQTPSHQVTQMGQEVILRCVPISNHLYFYWYRQILGQKVEFLVSFYNNEISEKSEIFDDQFSVERPDGSNFTLKIRSTKLEDSAMYFCASSPDNQPQHFGDGTRLSIL.

The chain recombines TRBV2 with TRBJ2-3, with 9 bases lining up with TRBD2. Germline V gene lookup returns CDR1 SNHLY and CDR2 FYNNEI. CDR3 length equals 16 residues. The junction had 5 bases not matched to a gene; V was cut back by 3 bases and J by 1 base. CDR3 DNA: TGTGCCAGCAGTGAGATCAGGACTAGCGGCACAGATACGCAGTATTTT. Translation: CASSEIRTSGTDTQYF.

The chain combines TRBV11-2 with TRBJ2-7; no definite D call. Germline lookup yields CDR1 SGHAT and CDR2 FQNNGV. CDR3 length: 14 residues. V was shortened by 1 base and J by 3 bases, with 10 bases between the two germline ends. Here the CDR3 reads CASSLGVRVYEQYF. CDR3 sequence (DNA): TGTGCCAGCAGCTTAGGAGTCAGAGTCTACGAGCAGTACTTC.

The CDR3 is CASSLLALLSYGYTF. The CDR3 DNA is TGTGCCAGCAGCTTACTCGCTCTCCTTAGCTATGGCTACACCTTC. The chain couples TRBV7-9 to TRBJ1-2; no clear D. In germline, CDR1 is SEHNR, CDR2 FQNEAQ (reference sequence). The CDR3 loop spans 15 amino acids. Trimming took 2 bases from V and 4 from J, leaving 14 bases between them. Variable domain in full (rest from reference TRBV7-9 and TRBJ1-2): DTGVSQNPRHKITKRGQNVTFRCDPISEHNRLYWYRQTLGQGPEFLTYFQNEAQLEKSRLLSDRFSAERPKGSFSTLEIQRTEQGDSAMYLCASSLLALLSYGYTFGSGTRLTVV.

This chain joins TRBV6-6 and TRBJ1-3, with D maybe TRBD1 (5 bases). V was pared by 5 bases and J by 0 bases, with 14 bases between. CDR3 length: 16 residues. Per the germline V gene, CDR1 is MNHNY and CDR2 is SVGAGI (reference sequence). CDR3 region: CASSHAPGLSGNTIYF. CDR3 sequence (DNA): TGTGCCAGCAGTCACGCACCGGGGCTCTCTGGAAACACCATATATTTT.

This clone has just one count. The V and J genes are TRBV11-1 and TRBJ2-4, with D perhaps TRBD1 (6 bases). Trimming removed 1 base from V and 9 bases from J, with 10 bases in between. The CDR3 is 13 residues long. Germline CDR1 reads SGHAT; CDR2 reads FQDESV (reference sequence). DNA for the CDR3: TGTGCCAGCAGCTTAGTGCAGGGGCGCATTCAGTACTTC. Translating gives CASSLVQGRIQYF.

This clone was detected only once. The V call is TRBV11-2, the J call TRBJ1-4; D remains ambiguous. V lost 1 base to trimming and J lost 8 bases, with 11 bases between them. Germline-derived CDR1 and CDR2 are SGHAT and FQNNGV. This CDR3 contains 14 residues. The CDR3 bases are TGTGCCAGCAGCTTAGCCCGCGGGATCGAAAAACTGTTTTTT. Translated: CASSLARGIEKLFF.

CDR3 residues: CASSPKGQGGVYGYTF. The CDR3 bases are TGTGCCAGCAGCCCTAAGGGACAGGGAGGGGTCTATGGCTACACCTTC. The chain joins TRBV7-3 to TRBJ1-2, with 9 bases identical to TRBD1. V dropped 5 bases and J dropped 4; count of bases not matched to a gene: 11. The germline CDR1 and CDR2 sequences are SGHTA and FQGTGA. This CDR3 comprises 16 residues.

The rearrangement joins TRBV7-2 to TRBJ1-3; D is perhaps TRBD1 (6 bases). The CDR3 sequence is 14 residues long. Germline V CDR1 and CDR2: SGHTA, FQGNSA. V shed 3 bases and J shed 6 bases, with 12 bases lying between them. The CDR3 is CASSFRPGANTIYF. The CDR3 region has the DNA TGTGCCAGCAGCTTTCGTCCAGGGGCAAACACCATATATTTT.

The rearrangement links TRBV29-1 to TRBJ1-2; 12 bases map to TRBD1. Trimming cost V 3 bases and J 4 bases; bases outside gene matches: 9. From germline, CDR1 is SQVTM and CDR2 ANQGSEA. CDR3 length equals 16 residues. CDR3 residues: CSVDRDRGQVGYGYTF. The CDR3 region has the DNA TGCAGCGTTGACCGGGACAGGGGGCAAGTTGGCTATGGCTACACCTTC.

V and J are TRBV7-8 and TRBJ2-1; D possibly uses TRBD1 or TRBD2 (6 bases each). Deletions cut 5 bases from V and 6 bases from J, with 17 bases between. The CDR3 has 15 residues. CDR1 and CDR2 from the germline V gene are SGHVS and FQNEAQ. The CDR3 sequence: CASSLTGAAGNEQFF. The CDR3 DNA is TGTGCCAGCAGCCTCACGGGGGCAGCCGGCAATGAGCAGTTCTTC.

This clone was detected only once. This chain joins TRBV27 and TRBJ1-2, with unresolved D. The CDR3 sequence is 12 residues long. V gave up 10 bases and J gave up 5 bases, with 14 bases separating them. The germline V gene encodes CDR1 MNHEY and CDR2 SMNVEV (reference sequence). The CDR3 region has the DNA TGTGCCACCCGGACGTATACATATGGCTACACCTTC. Its translation is CATRTYTYGYTF.

This clone was found a few times. The V and J genes are TRBV9 and TRBJ2-7; D is perhaps TRBD1 (6 bases). Germline V lookup: CDR1 SGDLS, CDR2 YYNGEE. CDR3 size: 15 residues. V lost 0 bases and J 2 bases, leaving 12 bases between the germline ends. In nucleotides, the CDR3 is TGTGCCAGCAGCGTAGACGGACAGAGAGCCTACGAGCAGTACTTC. It encodes CASSVDGQRAYEQYF.

The chain recombines TRBV30 with TRBJ1-1; TRBD1 might be the D (5 bases). The CDR3 spans 16 residues. Germline V gene lookup returns CDR1 GTSNPN and CDR2 SVGIG (reference sequence). Trimming pared 2 bases from V and 0 bases from J, leaving 16 bases between. The CDR3 spells CAWSYGGPLMNTEAFF. The CDR3 DNA follows: TGTGCCTGGAGTTACGGGGGACCACTGATGAACACTGAAGCTTTCTTT.

The chain carries TRBV2 and TRBJ2-1; TRBD2 is a possible D gene (7 bases). The ends were cut back, 2 bases at V and 14 bases at J, with 34 bases in the middle. The germline gives CDR1 SNHLY, CDR2 FYNNEI. The CDR3 is made up of 19 amino acids. CDR3 residues: CASSERQGTNFPHRASEFF. As DNA, the CDR3 is TGTGCCAGCAGTGAAAGGCAGGGGACTAATTTTCCCCACAGAGCATCCGAGTTCTTC.

The chain joins TRBV6-1 to TRBJ1-5, with 9 bases that match TRBD1. The CDR3 extends over 14 amino acids. The V gene end was trimmed by 4 bases and the J gene end by 5 bases; junction bases not matched to a gene: 3. CDR1 and CDR2 (germline): MNHNS, SASEGT. The DNA of the CDR3 is TGTGCCAGCAGTGGGGGGACAGGGTATCAGCCCCAGCATTTT. Protein: CASSGGTGYQPQHF.

The CDR3: CASSSRTVEKLFF. DNA of the CDR3: TGTGCCAGCAGCTCACGAACGGTTGAAAAACTGTTTTTT. The genes are TRBV7-6 and TRBJ1-4; D unresolved. Trimming took 4 bases from V and 7 from J, leaving 10 bases between them. The length of the CDR3 is 13 residues. CDR1 is SGHVS and CDR2 is FNYEAQ in the germline V gene.

The chain uses TRBV28 and TRBJ1-4; D remains unclear. V was cut by 0 bases and J by 11 bases, with 7 bases left in between. This CDR3 is 12 amino acids long. Germline values: CDR1 MDHEN, CDR2 SYDVKM. The CDR3 DNA follows: TGTGCCAGCAGTTTATGGGACCTCAAACTGTTTTTT. This sequence encodes CASSLWDLKLFF.

This chain links TRBV6-4 with TRBJ1-2; TRBD1 matches 8 bases. Germline CDR1 is MRHNA and CDR2 is SNTAGT. This CDR3 comprises 12 residues. V lost 2 bases and J lost 8; bases outside the gene matches: 1. This chain's CDR3 is CASSDRDRGYTF. In DNA form, the CDR3 reads TGTGCCAGCAGTGACAGGGACAGGGGCTACACCTTC.

The CDR3 reads CASSVGVLAGGPTNEQFF. As DNA, the CDR3 is TGTGCCAGCAGCGTAGGGGTACTAGCGGGAGGGCCAACGAATGAGCAGTTCTTC. The chain employs TRBV9 and TRBJ2-1, with 13 bases lining up with TRBD2. Trimming removed 0 bases from V and 7 bases from J; junction bases left unmatched: 10. Germline V lookup: CDR1 SGDLS, CDR2 YYNGEE. The CDR3 consists of 18 residues.

This rearrangement joins TRBV6-5 to TRBJ2-1; 7 bases are a match to TRBD1. CDR1 and CDR2 (germline): MNHEY, SVGAGI. V lost 5 bases, J lost 6 bases, and 7 bases stayed unmatched. There are 14 residues in the CDR3. The CDR3 loop reads CASSPTGYGNEQFF. The CDR3 DNA reads as TGTGCCAGCAGTCCGACAGGGTACGGCAATGAGCAGTTCTTC.

This clone was picked up one time. This sequence joins TRBV7-8 and TRBJ1-2, with TRBD1 identical over 9 bases. Germline assignment: CDR1 SGHVS and CDR2 FQNEAQ. The length of the CDR3 is 16 residues. Germline trimming cut 0 bases from V and 2 bases from J; bases unmatched to any gene: 4. CDR3 sequence reads: CASSLARDRANYGYTF. The CDR3 region has the DNA TGTGCCAGCAGCTTAGCGCGGGACAGGGCAAACTATGGCTACACCTTC. The whole variable domain, filled in from reference TRBV7-8 and TRBJ1-2, reads GAGVSQSPRYKVAKRGQDVALRCDPISGHVSLFWYQQALGQGPEFLTYFQNEAQLDKSGLPSDRFFAERPEGSVSTLKIQRTQQEDSAVYLCASSLARDRANYGYTFGSGTRLTVV.

The V gene is TRBV4-1, the J gene TRBJ1-5; D is uncertain. V lost 1 base, J lost 6 bases, and 10 bases lay in between. Germline V gene data show CDR1 as MGHRA and CDR2 as YSYEKL. The CDR3 is 14 amino acids. As DNA, the CDR3 is TGCGCCAGCAGCCAAGTACTGATAACTCAGCCCCAGCATTTT. Translated, it gives CASSQVLITQPQHF.

V gene TRBV28 combines with J gene TRBJ2-2; no firm D call. Germline CDR1 MDHEN, CDR2 SYDVKM. Trimming took 7 bases from V and 0 from J, leaving 9 bases between them. This CDR3 is 14 amino acids long. The DNA of the CDR3 is TGTGCCAGCAATACCGGAGCGAACACCGGGGAGCTGTTTTTT. It yields the protein CASNTGANTGELFF.

The chain links TRBV30 to TRBJ1-6; the D gene is possibly TRBD1 (6 bases). The germline V and J ends were trimmed by 3 bases and 5 bases, with 11 bases remaining between them. The CDR3 spans 14 residues. Germline V gene data show CDR1 as GTSNPN and CDR2 as SVGIG (reference sequence). The CDR3 DNA follows: TGTGCCTGGAGGCCGGGACATCATAATTCACCCCTCCACTTT. It is translated as CAWRPGHHNSPLHF.

The chain has TRBV4-1 and TRBJ2-5; D is possibly TRBD2 (5 bases). The germline V gene encodes CDR1 MGHRA and CDR2 YSYEKL. There are 13 residues in the CDR3. The V and J ends lost 5 bases and 4 bases respectively, with 11 bases between them. The CDR3 nucleotides read TGCGCCAGCAGCGAGGCGGGTAGAGAGACCCAGTACTTC. The encoded protein is CASSEAGRETQYF.

The chain is built from TRBV28 and TRBJ2-3; 9 bases match TRBD1. The CDR3 totals 15 residues. V was pared by 6 bases and J by 4 bases, with 8 bases of the junction left unmatched. CDR1 and CDR2 from the germline V gene are MDHEN and SYDVKM. The CDR3 nucleotides read TGTGCCAGCAGGACCCCGGGACAGGGTTCAGATACGCAGTATTTT. This translates into CASRTPGQGSDTQYF. Combining the CDR3 with reference TRBV28 and TRBJ2-3 gives the whole variable domain DVKVTQSSRYLVKRTGEKVFLECVQDMDHENMFWYRQDPGLGLRLIYFSYDVKMKEKGDIPEGYSVSREKKERFSLILESASTNQTSMYLCASRTPGQGSDTQYFGPGTRLTVL.